The rows below give T cell receptor beta chains drawn from one sample of a study of cytomegalovirus exposure and HLA in healthy donors. Assay used: immunoSEQ multiplex PCR; TCRdb lists only in-frame clones, some missing. Of roughly 120,000 clones in the sample, about 16% are singletons; the top ten hold under 2.5%. What was sequenced was PBMCs. All receptors come from a woman between 18 and 29 years old in good health and CMV-seronegative. CDR3s include the opening cysteine and the closing phenylalanine or tryptophan. The D gene is left open where the match is weak. Clone size is stated in some rows and not others, as once, few, many or a class when expanded.

size	D	J	V	CDR3	DNA
NA	TRBD2	TRBJ2-3	TRBV9	CASSNPGGGADTQYF	TGTGCCAGCAGCAACCCTGGCGGGGGGGCGGATACGCAGTATTTT
few	NA	TRBJ2-5	TRBV9	CASSVNSGQETQYF	TGTGCCAGCAGCGTAAACAGTGGGCAAGAGACCCAGTACTTC
few	NA	TRBJ2-7	TRBV7-2	CASSLLPRGDEQYF	TGTGCCAGCAGCTTACTGCCTAGGGGTGACGAGCAGTACTTC
few	TRBD1	TRBJ2-5	TRBV9	CASSVAATGGWETQYF	TGTGCCAGCAGCGTAGCTGCGACAGGGGGCTGGGAGACCCAGTACTTC
few	TRBD2	TRBJ2-5	TRBV30	CAWSVRFSGGETQYF	TGTGCCTGGAGTGTACGATTTAGCGGGGGTGAGACCCAGTACTTC
NA	TRBD1	TRBJ2-7	TRBV28	CASTRQGLRSYEQYF	TGTGCCAGCACGAGACAGGGTTTGCGGTCCTACGAGCAGTACTTC
NA	TRBD1	TRBJ1-5	TRBV6-1	CASSEGTGLGYSNQPQHF	TGTGCCAGCAGCGAAGGGACAGGGCTGGGATATAGCAATCAGCCCCAGCATTTT
NA	TRBD1	TRBJ2-1	TRBV10-3	CAIRTGADNEQFF	TGTGCCATCAGGACAGGGGCCGACAATGAGCAGTTCTTC
NA	TRBD1	TRBJ2-2	TRBV10-2	CASSDFVNRGNTGELFF	TGCGCCAGCAGTGACTTCGTTAACAGGGGTAACACCGGGGAGCTGTTTTTT
NA	NA	TRBJ1-5	TRBV19	CATRQFNQPQHF	TGTGCCACCAGACAGTTTAATCAGCCCCAGCATTTT
NA	TRBD2	TRBJ2-7	TRBV19	CASSIGGGYEQYF	TGTGCCAGTAGTATAGGGGGGGGCTACGAGCAGTACTTC
once	TRBD2	TRBJ2-7	TRBV27	CASSSQAGASYEQYF	TGTGCCAGCAGTTCCCAAGCGGGAGCTAGCTACGAGCAGTACTTC
few	NA	TRBJ1-2	TRBV30	CAALGSFGYTF	TGTGCCGCCCTGGGTAGCTTTGGCTACACCTTC
few	NA	TRBJ2-7	TRBV6-5	CASSYSTAGSTYEQYF	TGTGCCAGCAGTTACTCTACGGCAGGGTCGACCTACGAGCAGTACTTC
NA	TRBD2	TRBJ2-3	TRBV9	CASSVELAGATDTQYF	TGTGCCAGCAGCGTAGAACTAGCGGGAGCAACAGATACGCAGTATTTT
NA	NA	TRBJ1-2	TRBV5-1	CASSLEAGNERVYGYTF	TGCGCCAGCAGCTTGGAGGCAGGTAATGAACGTGTCTATGGCTACACCTTC
NA	NA	TRBJ1-1	TRBV6-6	CASSYGGPEAFF	TGTGCCAGCAGCTACGGCGGGCCTGAAGCTTTCTTT
NA	NA	TRBJ1-2	TRBV2	CASSEASEYIPHYSYGYTF	TGTGCCAGCAGTGAAGCCTCGGAATACATCCCCCACTATAGCTATGGCTACACCTTC
NA	TRBD2	TRBJ2-1	TRBV29-1	CSVSVAGGYNEQFF	TGCAGCGTTTCGGTGGCGGGGGGGTACAATGAGCAGTTCTTC
NA	TRBD2	TRBJ2-4	TRBV2	CASSPSGGARDNIQYF	TGTGCCAGCAGCCCCAGCGGGGGGGCGCGGGACAACATTCAGTACTTC
NA	TRBD1	TRBJ1-3	TRBV10-3	CAISDGTASGNTIYF	TGTGCCATCAGTGATGGGACAGCCTCTGGAAACACCATATATTTT
NA	NA	TRBJ2-7	TRBV28	CASSLAGTGYEQYF	TGTGCCAGCAGTTTAGCGGGTACTGGGTACGAGCAGTACTTC
NA	TRBD1	TRBJ1-1	TRBV7-8	CASSLALRDRANEAFF	TGTGCCAGCAGCTTAGCTCTCCGGGACAGGGCGAATGAAGCTTTCTTT
few	NA	TRBJ1-5	TRBV5-6	CASSRGPVAPQHF	TGTGCCAGCAGTAGGGGCCCGGTTGCTCCCCAGCATTTT
few	TRBD1	TRBJ1-1	TRBV9	CASSPVDRGVAFF	TGTGCCAGCAGCCCCGTCGACAGGGGAGTAGCTTTCTTT
NA	TRBD1	TRBJ2-7	TRBV5-1	CASSSSLQGIHEQYF	TGCGCCAGCAGCTCCAGTTTACAGGGGATCCACGAGCAGTACTTC
NA	NA	TRBJ1-2	TRBV11-2	CASSLARDGYTF	TGTGCCAGCAGCTTAGCCAGGGATGGCTACACCTTC
few	TRBD1	TRBJ1-5	TRBV9	CASSPRGQGHQPQHF	TGTGCCAGCAGCCCACGGGGACAGGGTCATCAGCCCCAGCATTTT
NA	NA	TRBJ1-5	TRBV28	CASSPKDSDYQPQHF	TGTGCCAGCAGCCCTAAGGACAGCGATTATCAGCCCCAGCATTTT
few	NA	TRBJ2-5	TRBV7-8	CASSPLHQQETQYF	TGTGCCAGCAGCCCCCTTCATCAGCAAGAGACCCAGTACTTC
few	TRBD2	TRBJ2-5	TRBV27	CASSLSRLAGPGETQYF	TGTGCCAGCAGTTTATCGCGGCTAGCGGGGCCTGGGGAGACCCAGTACTTC
few	TRBD2	TRBJ2-7	TRBV30	CAWSTQWARLAWEQYF	TGTGCCTGGAGTACCCAATGGGCCCGACTAGCGTGGGAGCAGTACTTC
few	NA	TRBJ2-7	TRBV21-1	CASSKVGDRVYEQYF	TGTGCCAGCAGCAAAGTGGGAGACAGGGTCTACGAGCAGTACTTC
few	NA	TRBJ1-2	TRBV6-1	CASSEGGAAGIYGYTF	TGTGCCAGCAGTGAAGGGGGAGCGGCAGGTATCTATGGCTACACCTTC
few	TRBD1	TRBJ2-3	TRBV25-1	CASSGQGNTDTQYF	TGTGCCAGCAGTGGACAGGGGAACACAGATACGCAGTATTTT
NA	TRBD1	TRBJ2-3	TRBV5-4	CASSRDSRTDTQYF	TGTGCCAGCAGCCGGGACAGCCGCACAGATACGCAGTATTTT
few	TRBD1	TRBJ2-7	TRBV2	CASSENQGASYEQYF	TGTGCCAGCAGTGAAAACCAGGGGGCCTCCTACGAGCAGTACTTC
NA	TRBD1	TRBJ1-6	TRBV27	CASTDRGYNSPLHF	TGTGCCAGCACCGACAGGGGCTATAATTCACCCCTCCACTTT
NA	NA	TRBJ2-7	TRBV30	CAWGTGYEQYF	TGTGCCTGGGGAACAGGCTACGAGCAGTACTTC
few	TRBD1	TRBJ1-2	TRBV7-2	CASSPQGLGYTF	TGTGCCAGCAGCCCACAGGGGTTGGGCTACACCTTC
NA	NA	TRBJ2-5	TRBV15	CANLGRDSETQYF	TGTGCCAACCTTGGCCGGGACTCAGAGACCCAGTACTTC
NA	NA	TRBJ2-5	TRBV5-1	CASSLEASGDYEETQYF	TGCGCCAGCAGCTTGGAAGCCAGCGGAGATTATGAAGAGACCCAGTACTTC
NA	NA	TRBJ2-5	TRBV27	CASSLNSQETQYF	TGTGCCAGCAGTTTAAACAGCCAAGAGACCCAGTACTTC
many	TRBD1	TRBJ2-6	TRBV30	CAWSALAGGYSGANVLTF	TGTGCCTGGAGCGCTTTAGCAGGGGGCTACTCTGGGGCCAACGTCCTGACTTTC
few	TRBD1	TRBJ1-5	TRBV27	CASQGASNQPQHF	TGTGCCAGCCAGGGGGCGAGCAATCAGCCCCAGCATTTT
NA	NA	TRBJ1-2	TRBV6-5	CASSYSKLNYGYTF	TGTGCCAGCAGTTACAGCAAACTTAACTATGGCTACACCTTC
few	NA	TRBJ2-5	TRBV13	CASSLVPVTQETQYF	TGTGCCAGCAGCTTAGTGCCCGTTACTCAAGAGACCCAGTACTTC
NA	NA	TRBJ2-1	TRBV19	CASSPTGLYNEQFF	TGTGCCAGTAGTCCGACGGGACTCTACAATGAGCAGTTCTTC
NA	NA	TRBJ1-2	TRBV6-5	CASSYLRGWYGYTF	TGTGCCAGCAGTTACTTAAGGGGTTGGTATGGCTACACCTTC
few	TRBD1	TRBJ2-7	TRBV5-1	CASSLGDRDSYEQYF	TGCGCCAGCAGCTTGGGGGACAGGGACTCCTACGAGCAGTACTTC
few	TRBD1	TRBJ1-5	TRBV5-6	CASSQGVQRQPQHF	TGTGCCAGCAGCCAGGGGGTACAGCGACAGCCCCAGCATTTT
NA	NA	TRBJ1-5	TRBV18	CASSPTPIRSNQPQHF	TGTGCCAGCTCACCAACCCCAATCAGAAGCAATCAGCCCCAGCATTTT
NA	NA	TRBJ2-3	TRBV27	CASSLLDSYTDTQYF	TGTGCCAGCAGTTTATTGGACAGCTACACAGATACGCAGTATTTT
few	TRBD1	TRBJ1-3	TRBV4-2	CASSRPTGGHGNTIYF	TGTGCCAGCAGCAGACCGACAGGGGGTCACGGAAACACCATATATTTT